Listed here are 5 T cell receptor beta chains from one sample, sequenced in a study of cytomegalovirus exposure and HLA in healthy donors. The PCR used 60 Vbeta and 13 Jbeta primers. Only in-frame clones appear in the TCRdb table, and some are missing; sequencing was by immunoSEQ multiplex PCR. The repertoire has approximately 130,000 clones, roughly 79% of them found once; the top ten carry about 0.7%. The sequenced material came from PBMCs. The receptors stem from a man between 18 and 29 years old in good health and CMV-seronegative.

The chain uses TRBV5-1 and TRBJ2-1, with D perhaps matching TRBD1 (6 bases). The CDR3 loop spans 17 amino acids. The V gene lost 4 bases and the J gene lost 12 bases, with 29 bases spanning the gap. Germline assignment: CDR1 SGHRS and CDR2 YFSETQ. The CDR3 reads CASSPQGFRGDGDGQFF. Written as DNA, the CDR3 is TGCGCCAGCAGCCCGCAGGGGTTCCGGGGCGATGGAGATGGGCAGTTCTTC.

The chain carries TRBV9 and TRBJ2-4; TRBD1 might be the D (7 bases). The CDR3 length is 18 residues. Germline assignment: CDR1 SGDLS and CDR2 YYNGEE. Deletions cut 0 bases from V and 9 bases from J, with 25 bases between. The CDR3 region is CASSVGVFGGTGDFIQYF. The CDR3 DNA follows: TGTGCCAGCAGCGTAGGAGTCTTCGGGGGTACAGGGGACTTCATTCAGTACTTC.

This clone was counted only a few times. The chain carries TRBV14 and TRBJ2-1, with 7 positions matching TRBD2. The CDR3 is made up of 14 amino acids. The ends lost 4 bases at V and 3 bases at J; junction bases unmatched: 3. Germline V gene sequence: CDR1 SGHDN, CDR2 FVKESK. The CDR3: CASSLRGGYNEQFF. CDR3 DNA sequence: TGTGCCAGCAGCCTCCGCGGGGGCTACAATGAGCAGTTCTTC.

DNA for the CDR3: TGCGCCAGCAGCCACGGACTAGCGGCGGACACCGGGGAGCTGTTTTTT. Protein product: CASSHGLAADTGELFF. The chain links TRBV4-3 to TRBJ2-2; 10 bases are a match to TRBD2. The CDR3 has 16 residues. J gave up 3 bases and V 3 bases, and 4 bases lay outside the gene matches. Per germline, CDR1 LGHNA and CDR2 YSLEER.

The gene calls are TRBV29-1 and TRBJ2-5; tentative D call: TRBD1 (6 bases). The V end was cut by 7 bases, the J end by 2 bases, with 14 bases between. Germline V CDR1 and CDR2: SQVTM, ANQGSEA. This CDR3 is 13 amino acids long. The CDR3 nucleotides read TGCAGCGCTCTGAGGGGGATACAAGAGACCCAGTACTTC. It yields the protein CSALRGIQETQYF.